This T cell receptor beta chain stems from a study of shared clonotypes between healthy human individuals. Regarding the study as a whole: Memory subsets generally showed smaller estimated richness than naive subsets did. Clonotypes shared by all four donors outscored non-shared clonotypes in generation probability.

This clone was counted many times. Antigen: not known. Clones were read by immunoSEQ multiplex PCR, and TCRdb kept only the in-frame ones, dropping some. The sample has 600,000 to 750,000 clones, about three quarters seen once. Sequencing was carried out using memory CD4+ T cells sorted from blood. Subset in this sample: CD45RA-negative fraction. This TCR was sampled from a woman in her 30s in good health.

The CDR3 bases are TGTGCCAGCAGAACTAGAGGACAGGGGTCTTCTGGGGCCAACGTCCTGACTTTC. The encoded protein is CASRTRGQGSSGANVLTF. The chain recombines TRBV7-9 with TRBJ2-6, with 9 bases matching TRBD1. V was clipped by 6 bases and J by 1 base; unmatched bases: 10. Germline V gene sequence: CDR1 SEHNR, CDR2 FQNEAQ (reference sequence). This CDR3 spans 18 amino acids.